This T cell receptor beta chain is from a study of CD8 T cells in ankylosing spondylitis. General study findings and limits: Made up of about eight highly homologous variants, a TCR beta motif appeared characteristic of ankylosing spondylitis blood. As reported, disease-linked clones showed significant enrichment in matched ankylosing spondylitis synovial fluid. Clones linked to the disease showed a CD8+ phenotype. They occurred at relatively low frequencies in peripheral blood. Some motif variants had been reported before (in reactive arthritis synovial fluid and blood).

Trimming removed 3 bases from V and 3 bases from J; junction bases left unmatched: 7. The CDR3 sequence is 16 residues long. The germline V gene encodes CDR1 LGHDT and CDR2 YNNKEL (reference sequence). Quantitative 5'-RACE was performed with molecular barcodes, and it yielded the TCR beta libraries. Using its own MiXCR run on the 5' RACE reads, TCRdb lists one record per CDR3 protein. The sample lists a few hundred thousand distinct CDR3 sequences; about 7.3% were seen once. This clonotype was detected ten times or more. What it binds is unknown. V usage is TRBV3-1 and J usage is TRBJ2-1, with 8 bases aligning to TRBD2. The specimen sequenced was blood, either unsorted or a sorted T cell fraction (not recorded which). The sequence came from a male donor with ankylosing spondylitis. CDR3 bases: TGTGCCAGCAGCCAGGTTAGCGGGATTAACTACAATGAGCAGTTCTTC. This encodes CASSQVSGINYNEQFF.